This T cell receptor beta chain was identified in a study of OX40 agonist ivuxolimab in advanced cancers. Study at large: Partial responses were achieved by three patients, one with hepatocellular carcinoma and two with cutaneous melanoma.

Blood specimens came from baseline, cycle 4 day 1, and cycle 7 day 1. The protocol was immunoSEQ multiplex PCR, while the TCRdb copy is restricted to in-frame clones and leaves out a portion. The sample lists roughly 76,000 clones; almost 85% were seen once. Study-level points and caveats: Researchers report that CD8+ T cells had, on average, more expanded clones than CD4+. Some of the nonresponding patients also showed low levels of normalized T-cell clonal expansion.

Details on this clone: Its target is unknown.

The CDR3 is made up of 18 amino acids. Germline assignment: CDR1 SGHTS and CDR2 YDEGEE. The J segment lost 2 bases and the V segment lost 2 bases, leaving 8 bases of the junction unmatched. Here the sequenced sample was CD4+ or CD8+ T cells sorted from blood, taken in a trial of the OX40 agonist ivuxolimab. The clonotype originates from an adult with an advanced solid tumor such as melanoma, head and neck, liver or kidney cancer. The V and J genes are TRBV5-8 and TRBJ2-3, with 13 bases fitting TRBD2. The CDR3 sequence: CASSFSRLAGGHTDTQYF. The CDR3 DNA follows: TGTGCCAGCAGCTTTAGCCGACTAGCGGGGGGCCACACAGATACGCAGTATTTT.